One sample yielded the 18 T cell receptor beta chains listed below, sequenced in a study of cytomegalovirus exposure and HLA in healthy donors. With 60 Vbeta and 13 Jbeta primers, the PCR was carried out. Only in-frame clones appear in the TCRdb table, and some are missing; sequencing was by immunoSEQ multiplex PCR. Counted here are approximately 150,000 clones, 63% occurring once; the ten biggest clones make up approximately 6.6%. The material sequenced was PBMCs. The receptor set was obtained from a woman aged 60-75 years in good health and CMV-seropositive.

The chain is built from TRBV6-6 and TRBJ1-1, with D unresolved. V was shortened by 2 bases and J by 7 bases, with 8 bases between the two germline ends. Germline lookup yields CDR1 MNHNY and CDR2 SVGAGI (reference sequence). The length of the CDR3 is 12 residues. The CDR3 sequence is CASSYGEDEAFF. The CDR3 nucleotides are TGTGCCAGCAGTTACGGGGAGGATGAAGCTTTCTTT.

The genes are TRBV15 and TRBJ1-4, with 10 bases fitting TRBD1. V lost 1 base, J lost 2 bases, and 4 bases stayed unmatched. From germline, CDR1 is LNHNV and CDR2 YYDKDF (reference sequence). The CDR3 is 17 residues long. The chain's CDR3 is CATSRGPGQGTNEKLFF. The CDR3 bases are TGTGCCACCAGCAGAGGTCCGGGACAGGGGACTAATGAAAAACTGTTTTTT.

This clone has only one observation. This chain joins TRBV19 and TRBJ1-2; possible D gene TRBD1, 5 bases. Germline loops: CDR1 LNHDA, CDR2 SQIVND (reference sequence). Trimming pared 5 bases from V and 8 bases from J, leaving 15 bases between. CDR3 length equals 13 residues. Here the CDR3 reads CASSPHLRVGYTF. The CDR3 DNA reads as TGTGCCAGTAGTCCACACCTCAGGGTAGGCTACACCTTC.

The V call is TRBV27, the J call TRBJ2-1; 7 bases agree with TRBD2. Germline CDR1 and CDR2: MNHEY and SMNVEV (reference sequence). This CDR3 contains 15 residues. V was clipped by 5 bases and J by 1 base; unmatched bases: 5. CDR3 sequence reads: CASSPLAASYNEQFF. The CDR3 DNA follows: TGTGCCAGCAGTCCGCTAGCGGCTTCCTACAATGAGCAGTTCTTC.

The CDR3 DNA reads TGTGCCAGCAGCCTCAACACCGGGGAGCTGTTTTTT. Its protein product is CASSLNTGELFF. The genes are TRBV7-9 and TRBJ2-2; D ambiguous. V lost 5 bases and J 2 bases, leaving 3 bases between the germline ends. This CDR3 has 12 residues. Germline loops: CDR1 SEHNR, CDR2 FQNEAQ (reference sequence).

The CDR3: CSVGQGAGETQYF. DNA of the CDR3: TGCAGCGTTGGACAGGGGGCCGGGGAGACCCAGTACTTC. The chain links TRBV29-1 to TRBJ2-5, with 10 bases aligning to TRBD1. The V segment lost 4 bases and the J segment 5 bases; nucleotides outside the gene matches: 4. Germline values: CDR1 SQVTM, CDR2 ANQGSEA. The CDR3 spans 13 residues.

The V gene is TRBV7-9, the J gene TRBJ2-1; the match to TRBD2 covers 8 bases. Germline V lookup: CDR1 SEHNR, CDR2 FQNEAQ (reference sequence). This CDR3 has 15 amino acids. With V trimmed by 0 bases and J by 7 bases, 5 bases remained unmatched. The CDR3 here is CASSLASGMRNEQFF. The CDR3 region has the DNA TGTGCCAGCAGCTTAGCTAGCGGGATGCGGAATGAGCAGTTCTTC.

V gene TRBV4-3 combines with J gene TRBJ1-1; D is uncertain. V shed 5 bases and J shed 6 bases, with 13 bases lying between them. The CDR3 has 13 amino acids. Per the germline V gene, CDR1 is LGHNA and CDR2 is YSLEER. CDR3 in amino acids: CASSRGPGAEAFF. Here the CDR3 DNA reads TGCGCCAGCAGCAGAGGGCCTGGGGCTGAAGCTTTCTTT.

This clone was recorded a few times. V usage is TRBV28 and J usage is TRBJ2-1; 12 bases map to TRBD2. Per germline, CDR1 MDHEN and CDR2 SYDVKM. Germline trimming cut 8 bases from V and 7 bases from J; bases unmatched to any gene: 12. The CDR3 totals 16 residues. The CDR3 DNA follows: TGTGCCAGCTGGTCAAGGGCGACTAGCGGGAGTAATGAGCAGTTCTTC. This encodes CASWSRATSGSNEQFF. Variable domain in full (rest from reference TRBV28 and TRBJ2-1): DVKVTQSSRYLVKRTGEKVFLECVQDMDHENMFWYRQDPGLGLRLIYFSYDVKMKEKGDIPEGYSVSREKKERFSLILESASTNQTSMYLCASWSRATSGSNEQFFGPGTRLTVL.

This clone was detected only a few times. V is TRBV6-1 and J is TRBJ2-1; 8 positions agree with TRBD1. CDR3 size: 13 residues. V shed 6 bases and J 6 bases; nucleotides not matched to a gene: 4. Germline V CDR1 and CDR2: MNHNS, SASEGT. The CDR3 protein is CASSRQGSNEQFF. The CDR3 DNA follows: TGTGCCAGCAGCCGACAGGGGAGCAATGAGCAGTTCTTC.

With regard to this clone: Other DNA sequences in the same sample also yield this CDR3. The chain links TRBV4-3 to TRBJ2-1; weak D call: TRBD2 (5 bases). Germline CDR1 and CDR2: LGHNA and YSLEER. The CDR3 consists of 14 residues. V was cut by 1 base and J by 7 bases, with 11 bases left in between. CDR3 sequence reads: CASSQGGRGNEQFF. The CDR3, as DNA: TGCGCCAGCAGCCAAGGAGGGAGAGGAAATGAGCAGTTCTTC.

The chain employs TRBV4-3 and TRBJ2-7; weak D call: TRBD1 (6 bases). CDR3 length: 15 residues. CDR1 is LGHNA, CDR2 YSLEER, per germline. The V end lost 3 bases, the J end lost 4 bases, and 16 bases lay between the germline ends. CDR3: CASSQGPQGPYEQYF. CDR3 nucleotides: TGCGCCAGCAGCCAGGGTCCACAGGGACCTTACGAGCAGTACTTC.

This clone was counted between two and nine times. The V call is TRBV6-1, the J call TRBJ2-3, with D perhaps matching TRBD2 (6 bases). This CDR3 is built from 15 residues. V was pared by 0 bases and J by 2 bases, with 9 bases between. Per germline, CDR1 MNHNS and CDR2 SASEGT. CDR3 DNA: TGTGCCAGCAGTGAAGCGGGAGGCCACACAGATACGCAGTATTTT. Translated: CASSEAGGHTDTQYF.

The chain is built from TRBV28 and TRBJ1-4; the D gene is possibly TRBD1 (6 bases). Germline V gene data show CDR1 as MDHEN and CDR2 as SYDVKM. This CDR3 is built from 15 residues. Deletions cut 6 bases from V and 6 bases from J, with 17 bases between. The CDR3 loop reads CASRSFGTNYEKLFF. CDR3 in DNA: TGTGCCAGCAGAAGCTTCGGGACAAATTATGAAAAACTGTTTTTT.

This clone has just a few counts. The V gene is TRBV7-8, the J gene TRBJ2-3, with 7 positions matching TRBD2. Germline V lookup: CDR1 SGHVS, CDR2 FQNEAQ. CDR3 length: 15 residues. V was clipped by 0 bases and J by 5 bases; unmatched bases: 5. This CDR3 reads CASSLALARGDTQYF. CDR3 DNA: TGTGCCAGCAGCTTAGCACTAGCGCGGGGAGATACGCAGTATTTT.

The J gene is TRBJ1-1, the V gene TRBV6-5, with TRBD1 as a possible D gene (5 bases). V was pared by 0 bases and J by 5 bases, with 13 bases between. Germline V gene lookup returns CDR1 MNHEY and CDR2 SVGAGI. The length of the CDR3 is 15 residues. The chain's CDR3 is CASSYSSLGGTEAFF. The CDR3 DNA follows: TGTGCCAGCAGTTACTCGAGTCTCGGGGGTACTGAAGCTTTCTTT.

This chain links TRBV6-1 with TRBJ1-2, with 9 bases fitting TRBD1. V was clipped by 5 bases and J by 7 bases; unmatched bases: 5. Germline CDR1 is MNHNS and CDR2 is SASEGT. The CDR3 loop spans 13 amino acids. The CDR3 nucleotides read TGTGCCAGCAGTCCCGGGACAGGGATTGGCTACACCTTC. This codes for CASSPGTGIGYTF.

V usage is TRBV10-3 and J usage is TRBJ1-1; maybe TRBD1 (5 bases). The germline V gene encodes CDR1 ENHRY and CDR2 SYGVKD. This CDR3 is built from 13 residues. V was shortened by 6 bases and J by 3 bases, with 11 bases between the two germline ends. The CDR3 is CAIRSQGDTEAFF. The CDR3 bases are TGTGCCATCAGATCCCAGGGTGACACTGAAGCTTTCTTT.